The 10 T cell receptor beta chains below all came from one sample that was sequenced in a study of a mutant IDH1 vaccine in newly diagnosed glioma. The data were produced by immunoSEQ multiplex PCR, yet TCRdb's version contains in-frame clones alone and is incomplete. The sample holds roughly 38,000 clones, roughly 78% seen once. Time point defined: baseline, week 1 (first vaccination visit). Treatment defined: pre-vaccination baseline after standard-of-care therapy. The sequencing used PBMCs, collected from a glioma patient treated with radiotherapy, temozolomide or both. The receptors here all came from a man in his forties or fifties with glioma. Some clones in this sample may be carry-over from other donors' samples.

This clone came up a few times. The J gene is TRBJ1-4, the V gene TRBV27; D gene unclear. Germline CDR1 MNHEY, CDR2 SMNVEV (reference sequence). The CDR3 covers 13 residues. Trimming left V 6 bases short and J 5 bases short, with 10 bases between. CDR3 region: CASRKGRNEKLFF. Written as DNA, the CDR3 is TGTGCCAGCAGGAAAGGGAGAAATGAAAAACTGTTTTTT.

This CDR3 is CASSVGVVNEQFF. As DNA, the CDR3 is TGTGCCAGCAGCGTAGGGGTGGTCAATGAGCAGTTCTTC. The V gene is TRBV9, the J gene TRBJ2-1; D not resolved. V shed 0 bases and J shed 6 bases, with 7 bases lying between them. In germline, CDR1 is SGDLS, CDR2 YYNGEE. The length of the CDR3 is 13 residues.

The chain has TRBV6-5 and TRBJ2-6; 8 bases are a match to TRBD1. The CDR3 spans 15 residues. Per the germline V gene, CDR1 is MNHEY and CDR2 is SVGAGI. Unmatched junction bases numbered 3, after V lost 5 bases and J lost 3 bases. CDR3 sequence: CASSHRGDGANVLTF. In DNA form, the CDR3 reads TGTGCCAGCAGTCACAGGGGGGATGGGGCCAACGTCCTGACTTTC.

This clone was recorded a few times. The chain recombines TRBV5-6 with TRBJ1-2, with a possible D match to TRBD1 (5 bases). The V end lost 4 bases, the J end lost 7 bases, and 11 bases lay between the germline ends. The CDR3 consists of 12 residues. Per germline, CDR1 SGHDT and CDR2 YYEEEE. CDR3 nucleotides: TGTGCCAGCAGCCCTGGGGACGCTGGCTACACCTTC. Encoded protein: CASSPGDAGYTF.

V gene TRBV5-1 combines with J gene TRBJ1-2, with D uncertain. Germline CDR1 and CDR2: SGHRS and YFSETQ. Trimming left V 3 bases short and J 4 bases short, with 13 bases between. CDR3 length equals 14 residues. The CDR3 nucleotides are TGCGCCAGCAGCTCCGGTGGCCCAAGCTATGGCTACACCTTC. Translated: CASSSGGPSYGYTF.

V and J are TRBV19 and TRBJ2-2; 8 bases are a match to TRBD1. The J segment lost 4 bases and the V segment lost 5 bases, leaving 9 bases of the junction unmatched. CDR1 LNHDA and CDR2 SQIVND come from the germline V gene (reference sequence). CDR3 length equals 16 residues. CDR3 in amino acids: CASSARGRGITGELFF. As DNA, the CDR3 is TGTGCCAGTAGTGCCAGGGGGCGTGGAATCACCGGGGAGCTGTTTTTT. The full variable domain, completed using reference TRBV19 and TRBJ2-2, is DGGITQSPKYLFRKEGQNVTLSCEQNLNHDAMYWYRQDPGQGLRLIYYSQIVNDFQKGDIAEGYSVSREKKESFPLTVTSAQKNPTAFYLCASSARGRGITGELFFGEGSRLTVL.

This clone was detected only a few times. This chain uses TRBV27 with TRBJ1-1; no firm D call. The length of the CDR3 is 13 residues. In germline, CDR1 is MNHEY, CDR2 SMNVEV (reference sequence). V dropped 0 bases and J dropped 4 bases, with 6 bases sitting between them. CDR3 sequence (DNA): TGTGCCAGCAGTTTATCCGCCGGCACTGAAGCTTTCTTT. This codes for CASSLSAGTEAFF.

The CDR3 DNA reads TGTGCCAGCTCACCAACCGGTTCAGGCAGGGGTACGAATTCACCCCTCCACTTT. This gives the protein CASSPTGSGRGTNSPLHF. The chain carries TRBV18 and TRBJ1-6; a possible D gene is TRBD1 (6 bases). The CDR3 is made up of 18 amino acids. Looked up from germline, CDR1 is KGHSH and CDR2 is LQKENI. V lost 2 bases and J 7 bases, leaving 21 bases between the germline ends.

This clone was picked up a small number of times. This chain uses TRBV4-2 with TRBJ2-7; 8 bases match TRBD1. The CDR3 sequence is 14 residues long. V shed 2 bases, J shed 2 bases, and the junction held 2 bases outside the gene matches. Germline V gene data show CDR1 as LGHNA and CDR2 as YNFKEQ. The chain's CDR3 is CASSQLTGAYEQYF. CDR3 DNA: TGTGCCAGCAGCCAACTGACAGGGGCCTACGAGCAGTACTTC.

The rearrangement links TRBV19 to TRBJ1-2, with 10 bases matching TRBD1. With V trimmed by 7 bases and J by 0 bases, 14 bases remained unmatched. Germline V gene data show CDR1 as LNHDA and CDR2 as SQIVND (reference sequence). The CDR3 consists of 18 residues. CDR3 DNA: TGTGCCAGTACTTATTTACCGGGACAGGGGTTCTCTAACTATGGCTACACCTTC. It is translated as CASTYLPGQGFSNYGYTF.